These 25 T cell receptor beta chains came from one sample sequenced in a study of T cells in women clearing cervical HPV infection. Assay: immunoSEQ multiplex PCR; the TCRdb copy retains only in-frame clones and omits some. Recorded for this sample: 40,000 to 55,000 clones. Specimen: blood buffy coat. The receptors were gathered from a woman between 18 and 70 years old with a cervical HPV16 infection that either progressed to CIN3+ or cleared (not recorded which).

A word on this clone: The CDR3 goes on 3 residues after the read ends, and that part is filled in from the germline J gene. The chain is built from TRBV11-3 and TRBJ2-2; no clear D. In germline, CDR1 is SGHNT, CDR2 YENEEA. V lost 0 bases and J lost 1, with 6 bases in between. The CDR3 contains 15 residues. CDR3 in amino acids: CASSLDGRNTGELFF. CDR3 DNA, as far as it was read: TGTGCCAGCAGCTTAGATGGCAGGAACACCGGGGAG.

Points on this clone: Coverage ceases 3 residues before the CDR3 finishes, and the germline J gene fills in the end. The V call is TRBV7-3, the J call TRBJ2-1, with TRBD2 matching 8 bases. Germline CDR1 reads SGHTA; CDR2 reads FQGTGA. This CDR3 spans 13 amino acids. Losses at the gene ends were 3 bases for V and 6 bases for J; bases not matched to a gene: 1. CDR3 loop: CASSFLAGNEQFF. CDR3 DNA, as far as it was read: TGTGCCAGCAGCTTTCTAGCGGGCAATGAG.

Concerning this clone itself: An end of the junction differs from the germline gene, which may be a read error. The read terminates 3 residues before the CDR3 end, so the remaining end is supplied by the germline J gene. The sample has other DNA sequences that encode this CDR3 too. This chain links TRBV6-8 with TRBJ1-3; no clear D gene. The CDR3 runs 16 residues. In germline, CDR1 is MNHGY, CDR2 SAAAGT. CDR3 sequence reads: CASSPSWQAAGNTIYF. CDR3 DNA, as far as it was read: TGTGCCAGCAGCCCCAGCTGGCAGGCCGCGGGAAACACA.

To note about this clone: With the read ending 3 residues before the CDR3 end, the germline J gene is used to fill in that end. The V gene is TRBV7-7, the J gene TRBJ2-3; D is possibly TRBD2 (5 bases). This CDR3 has 15 residues. Germline-derived CDR1 and CDR2 are SSHAT and FNYEAQ (reference sequence). CDR3 DNA, as far as it was read: TGTGCCAGCAGCTTAGGTGGACTGAAGGGAGAGACG. Protein sequence: CASSLGGLKGET. The whole CDR3 is CASSLGGLKGETQYF.

As concerns this clone: The read terminates 3 residues ahead of where the CDR3 ends, so the germline J gene completes it. This chain connects TRBV5-6 to TRBJ1-5; unclear D gene. The CDR3 runs 13 residues. Germline V gives CDR1 SGHDT, CDR2 YYEEEE. V lost 2 bases and J lost 0, with 3 bases in between. The CDR3 region is CASSLGSNQPQHF. The sequenced CDR3 bases are TGTGCCAGCAGCTTAGGTAGCAATCAGCCC.

In the case of this clone: A junction end diverges from the germline sequence, so it may reflect a read error. The CDR3 end falls 3 residues outside the read, so it is completed with the germline J gene. The J gene is TRBJ2-7, the V gene TRBV7-9; 7 positions match TRBD1. The CDR3 extends over 13 amino acids. Germline lookup yields CDR1 SEHNR and CDR2 FQNEAQ (reference sequence). CDR3 sequence reads: CSSSFGQAYEQYF. CDR3 DNA (partial): TGTTCCAGCAGCTTCGGACAGGCCTACGAG.

For this clone: Read data end 3 residues before the CDR3 end; the end is taken from the germline J gene. The V call is TRBV29-1, the J call TRBJ1-2; D perhaps matches TRBD1 (6 bases). The V gene's germline CDR1 is SQVTM and CDR2 ANQGSEA. CDR3 length: 14 residues. The sequenced CDR3 bases are TGCAGCGCGGACGATACAGGGTACCGAGAAGGC. Its translation is CSADDTGYREG. The whole CDR3 reads CSADDTGYREGYTF.

Partial CDR3 DNA: TGTGCCAGTAGTAATCCGGGACTAGGGGGTGAGACC. It is translated as CASSNPGLGGET. From start to end, the CDR3 is CASSNPGLGGETQYF. The J gene is TRBJ2-5, the V gene TRBV19; TRBD2 agrees at 8 bases. The read terminates 3 residues ahead of where the CDR3 ends, so the germline J gene completes it. Per germline, CDR1 LNHDA and CDR2 SQIVND (reference sequence). The CDR3 is made up of 15 amino acids. Germline trimming cut 4 bases from V and 5 bases from J; bases unmatched to any gene: 9.

On this clone itself: Coverage ceases 3 residues before the CDR3 finishes, and the germline J gene fills in the end. The chain couples TRBV10-3 to TRBJ2-5; no definite D call. Per the germline V gene, CDR1 is ENHRY and CDR2 is SYGVKD. Trimming stripped 6 bases from V and 5 bases from J, with 10 bases between. The CDR3 extends over 12 amino acids. The part of the CDR3 DNA that was read is TGTGCCATCAGGTCCCCCGGGGAGACC. Residues: CAIRSPGET. The CDR3, in full, reads CAIRSPGETQYF.

Regarding this clone: The read terminates 3 residues before the CDR3 end, so the remaining end is supplied by the germline J gene. The V call is TRBV5-1, the J call TRBJ1-1; D is possibly TRBD1 (5 bases). The germline CDR1 and CDR2 sequences are SGHRS and YFSETQ. V was shortened by 7 bases and J by 1 base, with 14 bases between the two germline ends. This CDR3 has 14 amino acids. CDR3 loop: CASRQPPPNTEAFF. The DNA read from the CDR3 is TGCGCCAGCCGACAGCCCCCCCCGAACACTGAA.

For this clone: Compared with germline, one end of the junction differs, possibly owing to a read error. With the read ending 3 residues before the CDR3 end, the germline J gene is used to fill in that end. The chain has TRBV4-2 and TRBJ2-3; D may be TRBD1 (6 bases). Germline CDR1 reads LGHNA; CDR2 reads YNFKEQ. CDR3 size: 13 residues. The CDR3 bases that were read are TGCGCCAGCAGCCAAGATCGGGACAATACG. This codes for CASSQDRDNT. The whole CDR3 region reads CASSQDRDNTQYF.

On this clone: The read gets to within 3 residues of the CDR3 end, and the germline J gene fills in the rest. The chain employs TRBV5-4 and TRBJ2-5; TRBD2 aligns across 8 bases. The CDR3 extends over 16 amino acids. V lost 2 bases to trimming and J lost 0 bases; unmatched junction nucleotides: 6. CDR1 is SGHNT and CDR2 is YYREEE in the germline V gene (reference sequence). CDR3 region: CASSFTPSGHQETQYF. CDR3 bases read: TGTGCCAGCAGCTTCACGCCTAGCGGGCACCAAGAGACC.

Note on this clone: Read sequence stops 3 residues before the CDR3 end, and the germline J gene provides the missing end. V is TRBV13 and J is TRBJ2-1, with D possibly being TRBD1 (8 bases). Trimming shortened V by 2 bases and J by 7 bases, and 15 bases separated the two germline ends. The CDR3 consists of 15 residues. Germline loops: CDR1 PRHDT, CDR2 FYEKMQ (reference sequence). CDR3 loop: CASSLNTGGGNEQFF. CDR3 bases read: TGTGCCAGCAGCTTAAATACAGGGGGGGGAAATGAG.

Comments on this clone: The read ends 3 residues shy of where the CDR3 ends; the end is completed using the germline J gene. This chain links TRBV10-3 with TRBJ1-6; 7 nucleotides match TRBD1. The V gene's germline CDR1 is ENHRY and CDR2 SYGVKD. CDR3 length: 15 amino acids. J was trimmed by 6 bases and V by 7 bases; bases with no gene match: 9. The CDR3 loop is CAIMEGAMGNSPLHF. The DNA read from the CDR3 is TGTGCCATCATGGAGGGGGCTATGGGTAATTCACCC.

A remark on this clone: The CDR3 end falls 3 residues outside the read, so it is completed with the germline J gene. This rearrangement joins TRBV11-2 to TRBJ1-1, with D tentatively TRBD1 (6 bases). In germline, CDR1 is SGHAT, CDR2 FQNNGV. The CDR3 is 12 residues long. This CDR3 is CASSLQGPRAFF. CDR3 DNA, as far as it was read: TGTGCCAGCAGCCTGCAGGGGCCGAGG.

Points on this clone: The CDR3 extends 3 residues past the end of the read, so its final part is completed from the germline J gene. The rearrangement uses TRBV4-1 and TRBJ2-2, with D possibly TRBD1 on 6 matching bases. Germline V gene lookup returns CDR1 MGHRA and CDR2 YSYEKL. CDR3 size: 17 residues. V gave up 0 bases and J gave up 5 bases, with 16 bases separating them. The part of the CDR3 DNA that was read is TGCGCCAGCAGCCAAGATGGGTCCAGGGGTGTTACCGGGGAG. Translating gives CASSQDGSRGVTGE. The whole CDR3 sequence is CASSQDGSRGVTGELFF.

On this clone: Read sequence stops 3 residues before the CDR3 end, and the germline J gene provides the missing end. The chain couples TRBV18 to TRBJ1-5; the D gene is possibly TRBD1 (5 bases). Between the trimmed V and J ends, which lost 3 bases and 1 base, there was a span of 7 bases. Germline assignment: CDR1 KGHSH and CDR2 LQKENI. The CDR3 runs to 14 residues. The CDR3 is CASSPGHSNQPQHF. The sequenced part of the CDR3 DNA is TGTGCCAGCTCACCTGGACACAGCAATCAGCCC. The variable domain in full, completed from reference TRBV18 and TRBJ1-5, reads NAGVMQNPRHLVRRRGQEARLRCSPMKGHSHVYWYRQLPEEGLKFMVYLQKENIIDESGMPKERFSAEFPKEGPSILRIQQVVRGDSAAYFCASSPGHSNQPQHFGDGTRLSIL.

On this clone: The sequence runs out 3 residues before the end of the CDR3; the remainder is reconstructed from the germline J gene. This rearrangement joins TRBV7-9 to TRBJ1-2; D ambiguous. The CDR3 consists of 13 residues. Germline V gene sequence: CDR1 SEHNR, CDR2 FQNEAQ (reference sequence). Here the CDR3 reads CASSAKPAGDYTF. Incomplete CDR3 DNA: TGTGCCAGCAGCGCTAAACCGGCGGGAGAC.

Points on this clone: Coverage ceases 3 residues before the CDR3 finishes, and the germline J gene fills in the end. The chain recombines TRBV20-1 with TRBJ1-2; 9 nucleotides match TRBD1. J lost 5 bases, V lost 2 bases, and 6 bases had no gene match. Germline loops: CDR1 DFQATT, CDR2 SNEGSKA (reference sequence). The CDR3 covers 14 residues. The CDR3 here is CSARSGTGLYGYTF. Incomplete CDR3 DNA: TGCAGTGCTAGATCGGGGACAGGGTTGTATGGC.

A remark on this clone: The observed sequence ends 3 residues before the CDR3 terminus, with the missing tail filled in from the germline J gene. The chain joins TRBV7-9 to TRBJ2-2, with 7 bases fitting TRBD2. This CDR3 has 15 residues. J gave up 0 bases and V 5 bases, and 3 bases lay outside the gene matches. CDR1 is SEHNR, CDR2 FQNEAQ, per germline (reference sequence). Here the CDR3 reads CASSRAGSNTGELFF. The sequenced part of the CDR3 DNA is TGTGCCAGCAGCCGAGCGGGGTCGAACACCGGGGAG.

A note on this clone: The observed sequence ends 3 residues before the CDR3 terminus, with the missing tail filled in from the germline J gene. The J gene is TRBJ1-6, the V gene TRBV7-9, with TRBD1 identical over 9 bases. Germline V gene lookup returns CDR1 SEHNR and CDR2 FQNEAQ (reference sequence). V lost 5 bases and J lost 11; bases outside the gene matches: 4. The length of the CDR3 is 13 residues. The CDR3 DNA, read in part, is TGTGCCAGCAGCCCGGGACAGGGTACACCC. It yields the protein CASSPGQGTP. The whole CDR3 reads CASSPGQGTPLHF. The full variable domain, its missing parts supplied by reference TRBV7-9 and TRBJ1-6, is DTGVSQNPRHKITKRGQNVTFRCDPISEHNRLYWYRQTLGQGPEFLTYFQNEAQLEKSRLLSDRFSAERPKGSFSTLEIQRTEQGDSAMYLCASSPGQGTPLHFGNGTRLTVT.

Details on this clone: The read terminates 3 residues ahead of where the CDR3 ends, so the germline J gene completes it. This chain connects TRBV7-3 to TRBJ2-1; maybe TRBD2 (6 bases). CDR1 SGHTA and CDR2 FQGTGA come from the germline V gene. Trimming left V 5 bases short and J 6 bases short, with 23 bases between. CDR3 size: 17 residues. CDR3 DNA (partial): TGTGCCAGCAGCCCAAGGAGGGCGGGAAAAATACGCAATGAG. This encodes CASSPRRAGKIRNE. The whole CDR3 protein reads CASSPRRAGKIRNEQFF.

Regarding this clone: The missing CDR3 end, 3 residues past where the read stops, is filled in from the germline J gene. This chain uses TRBV2 with TRBJ2-7; 9 bases agree with TRBD1. Germline V gene data show CDR1 as SNHLY and CDR2 as FYNNEI. There are 14 residues in the CDR3. The ends lost 6 bases at V and 5 bases at J; junction bases unmatched: 8. The CDR3 reads CASSFGTGTNEQYF. The part of the CDR3 DNA that was read is TGTGCCAGCAGCTTCGGGACAGGGACCAACGAG.

A word on this clone: The DNA ends 3 residues before the CDR3 does, and the rest of the CDR3 is filled in from the germline J gene. This chain uses TRBV19 with TRBJ2-2; D not resolved. Trimming pared 4 bases from V and 1 base from J, leaving 4 bases between. Germline assignment: CDR1 LNHDA and CDR2 SQIVND (reference sequence). This CDR3 is built from 13 residues. The CDR3 sequence is CASSRQNTGELFF. Incomplete CDR3 DNA: TGTGCCAGTAGTAGACAGAACACCGGGGAG.

A word on this clone: The read stops 3 residues short of the end of the CDR3; the missing end is completed from the germline J gene. The rearrangement links TRBV6-2 or TRBV6-3 to TRBJ2-1; D might be TRBD1 (6 bases). This CDR3 contains 17 residues. The V gene lost 4 bases and the J gene lost 0 bases, with 16 bases spanning the gap. Germline CDR1 and CDR2: MNHEY and SVGEGT. CDR3 DNA (partial): TGTGCCAGCAGTTCTAGCAGGGGCTTACCCTCCTACAATGAG. It yields the protein CASSSSRGLPSYNE. Given in full, the CDR3 is CASSSSRGLPSYNEQFF.